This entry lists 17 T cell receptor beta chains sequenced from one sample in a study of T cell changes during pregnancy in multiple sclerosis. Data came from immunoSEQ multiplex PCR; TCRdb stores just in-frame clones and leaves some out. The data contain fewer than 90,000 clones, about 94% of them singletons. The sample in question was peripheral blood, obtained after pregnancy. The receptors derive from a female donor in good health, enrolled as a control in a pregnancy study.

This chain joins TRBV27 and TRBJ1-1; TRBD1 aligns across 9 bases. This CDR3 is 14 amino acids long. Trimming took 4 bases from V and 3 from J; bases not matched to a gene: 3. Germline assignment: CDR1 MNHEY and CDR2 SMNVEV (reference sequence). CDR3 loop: CASSWDRAYTEAFF. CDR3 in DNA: TGTGCCAGCAGTTGGGACAGGGCGTACACTGAAGCTTTCTTT.

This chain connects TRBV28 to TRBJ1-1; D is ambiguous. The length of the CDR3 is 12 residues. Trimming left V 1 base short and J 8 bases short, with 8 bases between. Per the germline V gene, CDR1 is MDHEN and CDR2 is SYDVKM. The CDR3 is CASSLYPGEAFF. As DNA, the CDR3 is TGTGCCAGCAGTTTATATCCGGGGGAAGCTTTCTTT.

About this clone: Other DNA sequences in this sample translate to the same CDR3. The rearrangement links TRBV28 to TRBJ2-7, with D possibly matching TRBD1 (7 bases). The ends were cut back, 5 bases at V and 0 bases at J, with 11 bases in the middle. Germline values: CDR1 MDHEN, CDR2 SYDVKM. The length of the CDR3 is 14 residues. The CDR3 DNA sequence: TGTGCCAGCAGTCTCCAGGGGGGCTCCTACGAGCAGTACTTC. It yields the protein CASSLQGGSYEQYF.

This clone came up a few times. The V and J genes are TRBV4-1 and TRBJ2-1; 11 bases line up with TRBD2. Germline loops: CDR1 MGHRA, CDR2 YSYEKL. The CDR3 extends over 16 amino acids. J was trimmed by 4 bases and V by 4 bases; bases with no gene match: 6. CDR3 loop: CASSRTGTSGYNEQFF. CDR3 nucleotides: TGCGCCAGCAGCCGGACCGGGACTAGCGGTTACAATGAGCAGTTCTTC.

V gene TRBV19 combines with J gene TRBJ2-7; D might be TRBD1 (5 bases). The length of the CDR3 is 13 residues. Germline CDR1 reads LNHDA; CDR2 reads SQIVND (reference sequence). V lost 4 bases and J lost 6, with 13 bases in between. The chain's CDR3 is CASSTKGFGEQYF. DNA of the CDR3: TGTGCCAGTAGTACCAAGGGGTTCGGCGAGCAGTACTTC.

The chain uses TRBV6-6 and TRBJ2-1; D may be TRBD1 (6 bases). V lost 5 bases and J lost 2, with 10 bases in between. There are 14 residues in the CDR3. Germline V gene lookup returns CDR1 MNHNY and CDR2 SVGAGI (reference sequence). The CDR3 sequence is CASSAPGAYNEQFF. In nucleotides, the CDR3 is TGTGCCAGCAGTGCCCCAGGGGCCTACAATGAGCAGTTCTTC.

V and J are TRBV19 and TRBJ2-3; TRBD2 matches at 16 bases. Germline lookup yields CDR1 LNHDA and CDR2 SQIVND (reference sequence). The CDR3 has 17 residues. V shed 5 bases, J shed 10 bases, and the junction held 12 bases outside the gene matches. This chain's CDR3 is CASSFDSGTSGRAAQYF. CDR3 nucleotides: TGTGCCAGTAGTTTCGACAGTGGGACTAGCGGGAGGGCTGCGCAGTATTTT.

CDR3 protein: CATTKTATNEKLFF. CDR3 in DNA: TGTGCCACCACCAAGACAGCAACTAATGAAAAACTGTTTTTT. The rearrangement uses TRBV15 and TRBJ1-4; D possibly corresponds to TRBD1 (5 bases). This CDR3 spans 14 amino acids. Trimming left V 7 bases short and J 0 bases short, with 9 bases between. CDR1 is LNHNV and CDR2 is YYDKDF in the germline V gene (reference sequence).

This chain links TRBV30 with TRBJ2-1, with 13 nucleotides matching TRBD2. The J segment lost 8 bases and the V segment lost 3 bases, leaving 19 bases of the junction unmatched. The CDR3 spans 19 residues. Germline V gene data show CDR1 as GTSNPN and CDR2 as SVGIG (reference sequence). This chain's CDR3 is CAWRATLPGLAGKGDEQFF. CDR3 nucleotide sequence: TGTGCCTGGAGAGCTACCCTCCCGGGACTAGCGGGAAAGGGGGATGAGCAGTTCTTC.

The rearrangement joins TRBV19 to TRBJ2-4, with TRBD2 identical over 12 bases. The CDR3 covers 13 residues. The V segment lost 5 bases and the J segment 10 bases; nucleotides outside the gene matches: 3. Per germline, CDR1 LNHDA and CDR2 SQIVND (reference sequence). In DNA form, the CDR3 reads TGTGCCAGTAGTTCTAGCGGGAGGGGGATTCAGTACTTC. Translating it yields CASSSSGRGIQYF.

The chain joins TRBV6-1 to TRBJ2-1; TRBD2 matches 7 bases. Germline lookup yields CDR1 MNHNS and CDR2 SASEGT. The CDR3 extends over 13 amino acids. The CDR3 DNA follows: TGTGCAACGTCCGCGGGAGAGAATGATGAGCAGTTCTTC. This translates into CATSAGENDEQFF.

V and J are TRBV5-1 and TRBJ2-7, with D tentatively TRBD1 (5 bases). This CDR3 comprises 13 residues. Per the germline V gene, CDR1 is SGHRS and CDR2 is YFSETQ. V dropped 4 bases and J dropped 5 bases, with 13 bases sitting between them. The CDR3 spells CASSRFQGNEQYF. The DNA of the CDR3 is TGCGCCAGCAGCCGATTTCAGGGAAACGAGCAGTACTTC. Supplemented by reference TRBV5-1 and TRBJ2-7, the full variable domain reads KAGVTQTPRYLIKTRGQQVTLSCSPISGHRSVSWYQQTPGQGLQFLFEYFSETQRNKGNFPGRFSGRQFSNSRSEMNVSTLELGDSALYLCASSRFQGNEQYFGPGTRLTVT.

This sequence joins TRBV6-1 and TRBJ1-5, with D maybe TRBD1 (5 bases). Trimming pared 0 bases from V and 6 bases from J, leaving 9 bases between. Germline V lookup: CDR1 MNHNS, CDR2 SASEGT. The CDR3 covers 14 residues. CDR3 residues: CASSEALGGQPQHF. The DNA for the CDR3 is TGTGCCAGCAGTGAAGCATTGGGGGGTCAGCCCCAGCATTTT.

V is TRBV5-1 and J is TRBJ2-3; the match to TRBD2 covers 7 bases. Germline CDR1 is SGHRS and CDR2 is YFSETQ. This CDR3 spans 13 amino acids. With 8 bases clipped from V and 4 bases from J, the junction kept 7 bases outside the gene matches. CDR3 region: CASGGEFADTQYF. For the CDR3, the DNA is TGCGCCAGTGGGGGGGAATTTGCAGATACGCAGTATTTT.

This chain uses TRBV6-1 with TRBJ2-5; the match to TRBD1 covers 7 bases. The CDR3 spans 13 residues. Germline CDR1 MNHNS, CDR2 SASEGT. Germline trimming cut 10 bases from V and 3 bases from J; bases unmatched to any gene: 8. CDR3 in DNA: TGTGCCACCTCGGGACAGTCAAAAGAGACCCAGTACTTC. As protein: CATSGQSKETQYF.

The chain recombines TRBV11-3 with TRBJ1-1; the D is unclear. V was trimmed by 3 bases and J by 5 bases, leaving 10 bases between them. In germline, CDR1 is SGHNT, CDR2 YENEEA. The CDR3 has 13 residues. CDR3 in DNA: TGTGCCAGCAGCTTTTTGGCGGGTACTGAAGCTTTCTTT. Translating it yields CASSFLAGTEAFF. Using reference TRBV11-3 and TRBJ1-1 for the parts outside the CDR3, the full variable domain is EAGVVQSPRYKIIEKKQPVAFWCNPISGHNTLYWYLQNLGQGPELLIRYENEEAVDDSQLPKDRFSAERLKGVDSTLKIQPAELGDSAVYLCASSFLAGTEAFFGQGTRLTVV.

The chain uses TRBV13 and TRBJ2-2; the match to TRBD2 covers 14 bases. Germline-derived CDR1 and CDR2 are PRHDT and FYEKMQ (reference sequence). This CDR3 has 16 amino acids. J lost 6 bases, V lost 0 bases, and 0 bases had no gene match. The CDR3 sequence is CASSLGTSGRAGELFF. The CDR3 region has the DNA TGTGCCAGCAGCTTAGGGACTAGCGGGAGGGCCGGGGAGCTGTTTTTT.